The 27 T cell receptor beta chains reported below all come from one sample, sequenced in a study of OX40 agonist ivuxolimab in advanced cancers. Repertoires were generated with immunoSEQ multiplex PCR, while TCRdb's copy carries only in-frame clones and drops some. Among some 87,000 clones listed, 80% to 95% were seen once. The specimen comprised CD4+ or CD8+ T cells sorted from blood, sampled in a trial of the OX40 agonist ivuxolimab. The receptors originated from an adult with an advanced solid tumor such as melanoma, head and neck, liver or kidney cancer.

The chain recombines TRBV7-2 with TRBJ1-2; D remains ambiguous. In germline, CDR1 is SGHTA, CDR2 FQGNSA. Between the trimmed V and J ends, which lost 1 base and 2 bases, there was a span of 5 bases. This CDR3 region has 13 residues. For the CDR3, the DNA is TGTGCCAGCAGCTTAGAAGGGAACTATGGCTACACCTTC. Residues: CASSLEGNYGYTF.

The J gene is TRBJ2-1, the V gene TRBV7-3; no clear D. The CDR3 sequence is 14 residues long. Germline CDR1 SGHTA, CDR2 FQGTGA. V dropped 4 bases and J dropped 15 bases, with 22 bases sitting between them. The CDR3 loop is CASSSGPQAWARFF. The CDR3 DNA reads as TGTGCCAGCAGCTCCGGCCCCCAAGCGTGGGCTCGGTTCTTC.

This clone has a handful of counts. The rearrangement links TRBV7-2 to TRBJ1-5; D unresolved. The germline V gene encodes CDR1 SGHTA and CDR2 FQGNSA. V lost 4 bases and J 3 bases, leaving 16 bases between the germline ends. The CDR3 sequence is 16 residues long. The CDR3 loop reads CASSSSTRHDNQPQHF. CDR3 sequence (DNA): TGTGCCAGCAGCTCGTCCACACGGCATGACAATCAGCCCCAGCATTTT.

The chain combines TRBV9 with TRBJ1-6; no reliable D call. The CDR3 consists of 15 residues. Per germline, CDR1 SGDLS and CDR2 YYNGEE. The V and J ends lost 2 bases and 7 bases respectively, with 13 bases between them. Here the CDR3 DNA reads TGTGCCAGCAGCGTTGATGCAGACTTCAATTCACCCCTCCACTTT. Amino acids: CASSVDADFNSPLHF.

The chain's CDR3 is CAINGLAGGPIGELFF. As DNA, the CDR3 is TGTGCCATCAACGGACTAGCGGGGGGGCCAATCGGGGAGCTGTTTTTT. This chain uses TRBV10-3 with TRBJ2-2, with 15 bases fitting TRBD2. V lost 7 bases to trimming and J lost 7 bases; unmatched junction nucleotides: 7. Germline values: CDR1 ENHRY, CDR2 SYGVKD. There are 16 residues in the CDR3.

The count of this clone is one. The rearrangement uses TRBV7-9 and TRBJ2-5; possible D gene TRBD1, 6 bases. V lost 3 bases to trimming and J lost 5 bases, with 13 bases between them. This CDR3 comprises 14 residues. Per germline, CDR1 SEHNR and CDR2 FQNEAQ (reference sequence). CDR3 in DNA: TGTGCCAGCAGCTTCACGACAGGTCGCGAGACCCAGTACTTC. This gives the protein CASSFTTGRETQYF.

This chain links TRBV7-2 with TRBJ2-7; D unclear. V lost 1 base and J lost 2, with 9 bases in between. Germline V gene sequence: CDR1 SGHTA, CDR2 FQGNSA. The CDR3 extends over 14 amino acids. CDR3 protein: CASSLDGNPYEQYF. The CDR3 nucleotides are TGTGCCAGCAGCTTAGACGGTAATCCCTACGAGCAGTACTTC.

The V and J genes are TRBV20-1 and TRBJ2-7, with 7 bases matching TRBD1. V lost 2 bases to trimming and J lost 9 bases; unmatched junction nucleotides: 4. The CDR3 is 11 residues long. CDR1 and CDR2 (germline): DFQATT, SNEGSKA (reference sequence). The CDR3 sequence is CSARTGVGQYF. CDR3 DNA: TGCAGTGCTAGAACAGGGGTGGGGCAGTACTTC.

This sequence joins TRBV20-1 and TRBJ2-5; 7 bases fit TRBD1. V gave up 8 bases and J gave up 5 bases; unmatched junction bases: 5. This CDR3 is 11 amino acids long. Germline V gene lookup returns CDR1 DFQATT and CDR2 SNEGSKA (reference sequence). The CDR3 nucleotides read TGCAGTCTGCAGGGGGTGGAGACCCAGTACTTC. It translates to CSLQGVETQYF.

The rearrangement uses TRBV5-8 and TRBJ2-1; 8 positions agree with TRBD2. V lost 2 bases and J lost 0; bases outside the gene matches: 10. Germline V CDR1 and CDR2: SGHTS, YDEGEE. The CDR3 runs 18 residues. The CDR3 nucleotides read TGTGCCAGCAGCTTTACCCCCGGGAGCGGGAGCTCCTACAATGAGCAGTTCTTC. This encodes CASSFTPGSGSSYNEQFF.

The rearrangement uses TRBV5-8 and TRBJ2-3, with D perhaps TRBD2 (5 bases). The germline V gene has CDR1 SGHTS and CDR2 YDEGEE. There are 16 residues in the CDR3. The germline V and J ends were trimmed by 7 bases and 3 bases, with 21 bases remaining between them. This chain's CDR3 is CASDGLAAAWTDTQYF. The CDR3 nucleotides read TGTGCCAGCGACGGGCTAGCTGCGGCCTGGACAGATACGCAGTATTTT.

The rearrangement uses TRBV30 and TRBJ2-7; 11 nucleotides match TRBD2. Losses at the gene ends were 6 bases for V and 1 base for J; bases not matched to a gene: 5. CDR1 and CDR2 (germline): GTSNPN, SVGIG (reference sequence). This CDR3 region has 14 residues. The DNA for the CDR3 is TGTGCCTGTCCTGGGACTAGCGGTTCCTACGAGCAGTACTTC. It translates to CACPGTSGSYEQYF.

For this clone: A junction end diverges from the germline sequence, so it may reflect a read error. V gene TRBV7-7 combines with J gene TRBJ2-2, with D hard to call. Germline V gives CDR1 SSHAT, CDR2 FNYEAQ (reference sequence). This CDR3 contains 14 residues. The CDR3 reads CASSSGPNTGELFF. CDR3 sequence (DNA): TGTGCTAGCAGCTCAGGACCAAACACCGGGGAGCTGTTTTTT.

The rearrangement joins TRBV9 to TRBJ2-7, with D perhaps TRBD1 or TRBD2 (6 bases each). This CDR3 region has 17 residues. Germline V gene data show CDR1 as SGDLS and CDR2 as YYNGEE. Trimming shortened V by 2 bases and J by 6 bases, and 24 bases separated the two germline ends. The CDR3 DNA sequence: TGTGCCAGCAGCGTCGAGCCCGCCAGGGGATTGGAGGGCGAGCAGTACTTC. It is translated as CASSVEPARGLEGEQYF.

The chain uses TRBV2 and TRBJ1-1, with D maybe TRBD1 (6 bases). In germline, CDR1 is SNHLY, CDR2 FYNNEI. The ends were cut back, 4 bases at V and 1 base at J, with 10 bases in the middle. The CDR3 runs to 14 residues. CDR3 protein: CASSGYRENTEAFF. Here the CDR3 DNA reads TGTGCCAGCAGTGGCTACAGGGAGAACACTGAAGCTTTCTTT.

Written as DNA, the CDR3 is TGTGCCAGCAGTTCCGGGACAGGTTACACCGGGGAGCTGTTTTTT. This encodes CASSSGTGYTGELFF. The V and J genes are TRBV6-1 and TRBJ2-2, with 8 bases fitting TRBD1. CDR3 length: 15 residues. V was clipped by 5 bases and J by 3 bases; unmatched bases: 5. CDR1 and CDR2 from the germline V gene are MNHNS and SASEGT.

This chain connects TRBV6-5 to TRBJ2-5, with D tentatively TRBD2 (5 bases). V was pared by 4 bases and J by 5 bases, with 14 bases between. This CDR3 is built from 14 residues. Germline V CDR1 and CDR2: MNHEY, SVGAGI. The chain's CDR3 is CASSSGLGVETQYF. The CDR3 bases are TGTGCCAGCAGTTCCGGACTTGGGGTTGAGACCCAGTACTTC.

Comment on this clone: Because the CDR3's place on the DNA is in doubt, the DNA is left out and the CDR3 is given as listed by TCRdb. This sequence joins TRBV30 and TRBJ2-7. Looked up from germline, CDR1 is GTSNPN and CDR2 is SVGIG (reference sequence). The CDR3 has 13 residues if both end residues are counted. The CDR3 sequence: CAWSVGRGNIAYF.

This clone was counted once. The chain combines TRBV28 with TRBJ1-1; possibly TRBD1 for D (5 bases). Germline CDR1 is MDHEN and CDR2 is SYDVKM. CDR3 size: 16 residues. V lost 4 bases and J lost 6, with 21 bases in between. The CDR3 nucleotides read TGTGCCAGCAGTTACCTGGCAGGGAGGTGGGTCGCTGAAGCTTTCTTT. It is translated as CASSYLAGRWVAEAFF.

The chain uses TRBV23-1 and TRBJ1-3; D call uncertain. TRBV23-1 is an ORF; its function is uncertain. This CDR3 is built from 13 residues. The germline V and J ends were trimmed by 10 bases and 4 bases, with 14 bases remaining between them. The CDR3 nucleotides read TGCGCCAACCACCGCCTGCCGGGAAACACCATATATTTT. It encodes CANHRLPGNTIYF.

The chain has TRBV5-1 and TRBJ2-7; weak D call: TRBD2 (6 bases). Looked up from germline, CDR1 is SGHRS and CDR2 is YFSETQ. V was trimmed by 5 bases and J by 0 bases, leaving 9 bases between them. The CDR3 totals 13 residues. CDR3 sequence (DNA): TGCGCCAGCAGACGGGAGCCCTCCTACGAGCAGTACTTC. Translation: CASRREPSYEQYF.

The V call is TRBV28, the J call TRBJ1-5; 9 positions agree with TRBD1. The CDR3 loop spans 17 amino acids. With V trimmed by 6 bases and J by 4 bases, 13 bases remained unmatched. Germline assignment: CDR1 MDHEN and CDR2 SYDVKM. The CDR3 protein is CASRRIFGQGRNQPQHF. CDR3 DNA sequence: TGTGCCAGCAGGAGGATTTTCGGACAGGGGAGGAATCAGCCCCAGCATTTT.

The chain uses TRBV4-3 and TRBJ1-2; perhaps TRBD1 as D (6 bases). V lost 0 bases, J lost 4 bases, and 9 bases lay in between. This CDR3 contains 14 residues. Germline values: CDR1 LGHNA, CDR2 YSLEER. The CDR3 coding sequence is TGCGCCAGCAGCCAAGATACAGGGCTCTATGGCTACACCTTC. Its translation: CASSQDTGLYGYTF.

V gene TRBV29-1 combines with J gene TRBJ2-7; 7 positions agree with TRBD2. The trim removed 4 bases at V and 0 bases at J, leaving 3 bases unmatched. CDR1 and CDR2 from the germline V gene are SQVTM and ANQGSEA. The CDR3 is 13 residues long. The CDR3, as DNA: TGCAGCGTTGGGGGGGGGACCTCCTACGAGCAGTACTTC. Its translation: CSVGGGTSYEQYF.

This clone was seen only once. The V gene is TRBV29-1, the J gene TRBJ2-1, with a tentative D call TRBD2 (5 bases). V was shortened by 1 base and J by 4 bases, with 14 bases between the two germline ends. CDR1 is SQVTM and CDR2 is ANQGSEA in the germline V gene. The CDR3 is made up of 15 amino acids. The CDR3 nucleotides are TGCAGCGTTGAAGGGTTCGACGGGGTTTACAATGAGCAGTTCTTC. This encodes CSVEGFDGVYNEQFF.

The chain combines TRBV7-2 with TRBJ2-5; 9 bases are a match to TRBD2. Germline V gene sequence: CDR1 SGHTA, CDR2 FQGNSA. The trim removed 10 bases at V and 3 bases at J, leaving 6 bases unmatched. The CDR3 is 13 amino acids. In DNA form, the CDR3 reads TGTGCCACCGTAGCGGGGGAGAAAGAGACCCAGTACTTC. Translating it yields CATVAGEKETQYF.

This clone was counted a few times. This rearrangement joins TRBV2 to TRBJ1-2; 11 bases map to TRBD1. In germline, CDR1 is SNHLY, CDR2 FYNNEI. The CDR3 runs 17 residues. With V trimmed by 4 bases and J by 2 bases, 9 bases remained unmatched. The CDR3 region is CASSGDRGFSSNYGYTF. CDR3 DNA: TGTGCCAGCAGTGGGGACAGGGGGTTCTCTTCCAACTATGGCTACACCTTC. Full variable domain (rest looked up from reference TRBV2 and TRBJ1-2): EPEVTQTPSHQVTQMGQEVILRCVPISNHLYFYWYRQILGQKVEFLVSFYNNEISEKSEIFDDQFSVERPDGSNFTLKIRSTKLEDSAMYFCASSGDRGFSSNYGYTFGSGTRLTVV.